This is a list of T cell receptor beta chains from one sample in a study of OX40 agonist ivuxolimab in advanced cancers. Sequencing was performed with immunoSEQ multiplex PCR; in TCRdb, only in-frame clones are kept and a portion is missing. The table lists about 59,000 clones, less than 90% of them singletons. The source material was CD4+ or CD8+ T cells sorted from blood, sampled in a trial of the OX40 agonist ivuxolimab. The receptors here all came from an adult with an advanced solid tumor such as melanoma, head and neck, liver or kidney cancer. Both conserved end residues are part of each CDR3. A D gene is named only where the DNA matches it firmly. Clone size appears in some rows only: once, few, many, or a class for an expanded clone.

D	V	J	size	DNA	CDR3
TRBD2	TRBV2	TRBJ2-7	.	TGTGCCAGCAAGGATAGCGGGGGGGGTGTCTACGAGCAGTACTTC	CASKDSGGGVYEQYF
TRBD2	TRBV6-6	TRBJ2-1	.	TGTGCCAGCAGTAAAATAGCGGGAACCTCCTACAATGAGCAGTTCTTC	CASSKIAGTSYNEQFF
.	TRBV11-3	TRBJ2-7	.	TGTGCCAGCAGCCTACAGGTTGACTACGAGCAGTACTTC	CASSLQVDYEQYF
.	TRBV5-1	TRBJ1-4	.	TGCGCCAGCACGGGGGAATCGGATGAAAAACTGTTTTTT	CASTGESDEKLFF
.	TRBV6-1	TRBJ1-5	.	TGTGCCAGCAGTTCCGATAGCAATCAGCCCCAGCATTTT	CASSSDSNQPQHF
.	TRBV29-1	TRBJ1-1	once	TGCAGCGTGGTGACAGCTGAAGCTTTCTTT	CSVVTAEAFF
TRBD1	TRBV30	TRBJ1-3	.	TGTGCCTGGAATCAGGGGGCGCCGGGAAACACCATATATTTT	CAWNQGAPGNTIYF
.	TRBV7-6	TRBJ2-1	.	TGTGCCAGCAGCTTAAGGGCGGGAACCTACAATGAGCAGTTCTTC	CASSLRAGTYNEQFF
.	TRBV2	TRBJ2-7	.	TGTGCCAGCAGTGAAAGGTGGAGGGCTGGGTACGAGCAGTACTTC	CASSERWRAGYEQYF
.	TRBV7-7	TRBJ1-1	.	TGTGCCAGCAGCACGAGGGTAGGCACTGAAGCTTTCTTT	CASSTRVGTEAFF
TRBD1	TRBV7-2	TRBJ2-7	once	TGTGCCAGCAGGGGACAGGGTACGAACGAGCAGTACTTC	CASRGQGTNEQYF
TRBD1	TRBV18	TRBJ1-2	.	TGTGCCAGCTCCCCGGGACAGATCTATGGCTACACCTTC	CASSPGQIYGYTF
TRBD1	TRBV19	TRBJ2-6	.	TGTGCCAGTAGTCAATCCCTGGGACAGGAGGCCCCGTCGGGGGCCAACGTCCTGACTTTC	CASSQSLGQEAPSGANVLTF
.	TRBV27	TRBJ2-3	.	TGTGCCAGCAGTTATCGACAGTCTAGCACAGATACGCAGTATTTT	CASSYRQSSTDTQYF